This TCR beta chain was profiled in a study of T-cell memory formation after mild COVID-19. Overall study: The two donors had largely donor-specific TCR clusters.

For this clonotype: The antigen remains undetermined.

TCRdb independently ran MiXCR on the 5' RACE reads; one entry per CDR3 protein. Among around 25,000 distinct CDR3 sequences, just under 7.5% were seen once, and the ten largest hold roughly an eighth. The CDR3 runs 19 residues. Germline V lookup: CDR1 MNHEY, CDR2 SVGEGT. V was shortened by 5 bases and J by 1 base, with 23 bases between the two germline ends. Notes on the study in general: Contracting CD4+ clones were located mainly in CM and EM, and CD8+ clones in EMRA. CD4/CD8 balance characterized clones contracting day 15 to 85, and CD4+ skew characterized later expanders.

Sequenced material: PBMCs or a T cell subset sorted from them (not recorded which). This sequence originates from an adult woman who had mild COVID-19 (a few samples of this study predate the infection). Cell type and time point are not known. This chain joins TRBV6-2 or TRBV6-3 and TRBJ2-2; the D gene is possibly TRBD1 (6 bases). CDR3 nucleotide sequence: TGTGCCAGCAGTCGTGTATTACAGGGCCGTGCGCGGAACACCGGGGAGCTGTTTTTT. It is translated as CASSRVLQGRARNTGELFF.